The rows below give T cell receptor beta chains drawn from one sample of a study of blood T cell repertoires in COVID-19. Sequenced by immunoSEQ multiplex PCR; TCRdb stores in-frame clones only, minus some. This sample carries 220,000 or so clones, around four fifths of them seen once, and the ten largest clones take roughly 8.2%. Source material: peripheral blood. The source is an elderly woman with COVID-19, enrolled during active disease. The CDR3 runs from the conserved cysteine through the conserved F or W. D genes are given only for firm matches. Expanded clones are given a class, and other clones once, few, many or no size at all.

TRBV6-2/TRBV6-3	TRBJ1-1	few	16	-	CASSYGRGRTNTEAFF	TGTGCCAGCAGTTACGGCAGGGGTAGAACGAACACTGAAGCTTTCTTT
TRBV19	TRBJ1-1	once	13	-	CASKEGPNTEAFF	TGTGCCAGTAAGGAGGGCCCTAACACTGAAGCTTTCTTT
TRBV2	TRBJ2-7	-	14	TRBD1	CASSALTGAYEQYF	TGTGCCAGCAGTGCTTTGACAGGGGCCTACGAGCAGTACTTC
TRBV4-2	TRBJ1-2	-	17	TRBD1	CASSQDGTGEALGGYTF	TGTGCCAGCAGCCAAGACGGGACAGGAGAGGCTCTAGGAGGCTACACCTTC
TRBV5-1	TRBJ1-1	few	15	-	CASSLKDSLPLEAFF	TGCGCCAGCAGCTTGAAGGACAGCCTTCCCCTTGAAGCTTTCTTT
TRBV18	TRBJ1-1	-	15	-	CASSRTGTPNTEAFF	TGTGCCAGCTCCCGAACCGGGACACCGAACACTGAAGCTTTCTTT
TRBV5-4	TRBJ2-6	few	15	-	CASGQGGAGANVLTF	TGTGCCAGCGGACAGGGAGGGGCTGGGGCCAACGTCCTGACTTTC
TRBV7-6	TRBJ1-2	-	14	-	CASSRTEGRDGYTF	TGTGCCAGCAGCCGGACAGAAGGGAGGGATGGCTACACCTTC
TRBV7-3	TRBJ2-2	few	16	TRBD2	CASTLRGGANTGELFF	TGTGCCAGCACCCTCCGGGGGGGGGCCAACACCGGGGAGCTGTTTTTT
TRBV12-3/TRBV12-4	TRBJ2-1	many	13	-	CASTATRSDEQFF	TGTGCCAGCACTGCGACTAGAAGCGATGAGCAGTTCTTC
TRBV3-1/TRBV3-2	TRBJ1-6	-	17	TRBD1	CASSQGTGGADNSPLHF	TGTGCCAGCAGCCAAGGGACAGGGGGTGCCGATAATTCACCCCTCCACTTT
TRBV7-3	TRBJ2-1	once	19	TRBD1	CASSLVPVQGARGYNEQFF	TGTGCCAGCAGCTTAGTCCCCGTACAGGGGGCTAGGGGGTACAATGAGCAGTTCTTC
TRBV6-5	TRBJ2-6	-	15	TRBD1	CASRTGGSGANVLTF	TGTGCCAGTCGGACAGGGGGCTCTGGGGCCAACGTCCTGACTTTC
TRBV27	TRBJ2-7	-	15	TRBD1	CASSGRGTATYEQYF	TGCGCCAGCAGTGGGCGAGGGACAGCTACCTACGAGCAGTACTTC
TRBV9	TRBJ1-2	once	15	TRBD1	CASSVAPGQNYGYTF	TGTGCCAGCAGCGTGGCGCCGGGACAGAACTATGGCTACACCTTC
TRBV5-4	TRBJ1-1	-	14	TRBD1	CASSRAGGFTEAFF	TGTGCCAGCAGCCGGGCAGGGGGGTTCACTGAAGCTTTCTTT
TRBV11-1	TRBJ2-5	-	15	TRBD1	CASSTGQGKQETQYF	TGTGCCAGCAGCACGGGACAGGGGAAGCAAGAGACCCAGTACTTC
TRBV5-1	TRBJ2-1	-	15	-	CASSLDGGPAPEQFF	TGCGCCAGCAGCTTGGACGGGGGGCCCGCCCCTGAGCAGTTCTTC
TRBV14	TRBJ1-4	-	15	-	CASSRLTGTDEKLFF	TGTGCCAGCAGCCGCCTAACAGGGACGGATGAAAAACTGTTTTTT
TRBV11-2	TRBJ1-2	-	14	-	CASSPARGLGGYTF	TGTGCCAGCAGCCCAGCCCGGGGTTTGGGAGGCTACACCTTC
TRBV27	TRBJ1-2	once	13	TRBD1	CASSSGTGRGYTF	TGTGCCAGCAGTTCCGGGACAGGGCGCGGCTACACCTTC
TRBV6-5	TRBJ2-7	-	15	TRBD2	CASSSTGRGSYEQYF	TGTGCCAGCAGTTCCACGGGGCGGGGGTCCTACGAGCAGTACTTC
TRBV7-2	TRBJ2-7	few	14	TRBD2	CASSLSGSSYEQYF	TGTGCCAGCAGCCTTAGCGGGAGCTCCTACGAGCAGTACTTC
TRBV10-3	TRBJ1-1	-	13	-	CAISERGGYEAFF	TGTGCCATCAGTGAAAGGGGGGGATATGAAGCTTTCTTT
TRBV14	TRBJ2-6	-	17	-	CASSQEPSVAGANVLTF	TGTGCCAGCAGCCAAGAACCCAGTGTCGCTGGGGCCAACGTCCTGACTTTC
TRBV7-9	TRBJ1-2	few	13	TRBD1	CASSLQGRDGYTF	TGTGCCAGCAGCCTACAGGGGAGAGATGGCTACACCTTC
TRBV30	TRBJ1-5	-	14	-	CAWSVGSGSRPQHF	TGTGCCTGGAGTGTAGGCTCTGGATCTAGGCCCCAGCATTTT
TRBV10-2	TRBJ1-2	-	16	-	CASSDVRGTSSYGYTF	TGCGCCAGCAGTGACGTAAGGGGCACCAGTTCCTATGGCTACACCTTC
TRBV6-5	TRBJ2-5	-	15	-	CASSPRGGEGETQYF	TGTGCCAGCAGCCCGAGAGGGGGGGAGGGAGAGACCCAGTACTTC
TRBV27	TRBJ2-5	-	14	-	CASSSRDTRGPQYF	TGTGCCAGCAGTTCACGGGACACCAGGGGACCCCAGTACTTC
TRBV30	TRBJ1-3	-	14	TRBD1	CAWSVLGGRDTIYF	TGTGCCTGGAGTGTACTAGGGGGCCGGGACACCATATATTTT
TRBV18	TRBJ1-3	-	16	-	CASSLLDWSSGNTIYF	TGTGCCAGCTCTCTCTTGGACTGGAGCTCTGGAAACACCATATATTTT
TRBV29-1	TRBJ2-7	-	12	-	CSVESNGGEQYF	TGCAGCGTTGAGAGTAACGGGGGAGAGCAGTACTTC
TRBV5-1	TRBJ1-6	once	13	-	CASSLGLDLALHF	TGCGCCAGCAGCTTGGGACTGGATTTAGCCCTCCACTTT
TRBV19	TRBJ1-3	-	18	-	CASSIEALGAVAGNTIYF	TGTGCCAGTAGTATAGAAGCCCTGGGGGCCGTAGCTGGAAACACCATATATTTT
TRBV24-1	TRBJ2-7	-	15	-	CATSGPGQGTYEQYF	TGTGCCACCAGTGGCCCGGGACAAGGAACCTACGAGCAGTACTTC
TRBV5-1	TRBJ1-3	-	16	TRBD1	CASRDGRGTGGKTIYF	TGCGCCAGCAGGGATGGAAGGGGGACAGGAGGTAAAACCATATATTTT